Each of the 8 T cell receptor beta chains below was sequenced from the same sample in a study of technical replicates of blood from a handful of donors. Measured with immunoSEQ multiplex PCR; TCRdb has only the in-frame clones, and not every one. There are about 81,000 clones in the sample; roughly 77% occur only once, and roughly 3.7% lies in the top ten. Material: PBMCs. The receptors here all came from a human donor in good health. Some clones in this sample may be carry-over from other donors' samples.

This clone was counted only a few times. The chain recombines TRBV6-5 with TRBJ2-3, with TRBD2 matching 8 bases. V shed 4 bases and J 3 bases; nucleotides not matched to a gene: 6. The CDR3 is 15 residues long. Germline-derived CDR1 and CDR2 are MNHEY and SVGAGI. The CDR3: CASSSPGLVTDTQYF. CDR3 DNA: TGTGCCAGCAGTTCCCCGGGACTAGTGACAGATACGCAGTATTTT.

This chain connects TRBV29-1 to TRBJ2-7, with D possibly matching TRBD1 (6 bases). Trimming pared 7 bases from V and 2 bases from J, leaving 12 bases between. This CDR3 is built from 12 residues. Germline-derived CDR1 and CDR2 are SQVTM and ANQGSEA. The CDR3 DNA is TGCAGCGCAGCCAGGGGAACCTACGAGCAGTACTTC. This gives the protein CSAARGTYEQYF.

This clone has a handful of counts. The junction and the germline gene differ at one end; a read error may be behind it. CDR3 DNA sequence: TGTGCCAGCAGCTATGACTTAGGGGACTTC. Translating gives CASSYDLGDF. V and J are TRBV7-9 and TRBJ2-7, with D possibly matching TRBD1 (5 bases). Germline loops: CDR1 SEHNR, CDR2 FQNEAQ (reference sequence). This CDR3 has 10 amino acids.

V usage is TRBV4-1 and J usage is TRBJ1-2; tentatively, D is TRBD1 (6 bases). CDR1 MGHRA and CDR2 YSYEKL come from the germline V gene. This CDR3 has 15 amino acids. The ends were cut back, 4 bases at V and 5 bases at J, with 17 bases in the middle. The CDR3 coding sequence is TGCGCCAGCAGCCCTACTGGGACACCGATATATGGCTACACCTTC. It is translated as CASSPTGTPIYGYTF.

The chain carries TRBV9 and TRBJ2-1; D not resolved. The CDR3 is 13 residues long. V gave up 0 bases and J gave up 5 bases, with 6 bases separating them. Germline V CDR1 and CDR2: SGDLS, YYNGEE. CDR3 nucleotide sequence: TGTGCCAGCAGCGTAGCGGTGAACAATGAGCAGTTCTTC. Residues: CASSVAVNNEQFF.

The rearrangement uses TRBV4-3 and TRBJ2-1, with 8 bases aligning to TRBD2. Trimming at V came to 2 bases and at J to 0 bases, leaving 6 bases not matched to a gene. Per the germline V gene, CDR1 is LGHNA and CDR2 is YSLEER. The CDR3 has 17 residues. CDR3 nucleotides: TGCGCCAGCAGCCAATCATTAGCGGGAAGCTCCTACAATGAGCAGTTCTTC. As protein: CASSQSLAGSSYNEQFF.

The chain links TRBV15 to TRBJ2-6; D possibly corresponds to TRBD1 (6 bases). The germline V gene encodes CDR1 LNHNV and CDR2 YYDKDF (reference sequence). This CDR3 has 18 amino acids. V shed 2 bases and J shed 2 bases, with 16 bases lying between them. DNA of the CDR3: TGTGCCACCAGCAGAACCACAGGGTTTCTTGCTGGGGCCAACGTCCTGACTTTC. As protein: CATSRTTGFLAGANVLTF.

The rearrangement joins TRBV27 to TRBJ2-7; tentative D call: TRBD1 (6 bases). CDR3 size: 14 residues. Trimming took off 2 bases at V and 6 bases at J, with 14 bases between the two ends. Per germline, CDR1 MNHEY and CDR2 SMNVEV (reference sequence). Here the CDR3 reads CASSLRLRGSEQYF. The DNA for the CDR3 is TGTGCCAGCAGTTTAAGGCTCAGGGGTAGCGAGCAGTACTTC.